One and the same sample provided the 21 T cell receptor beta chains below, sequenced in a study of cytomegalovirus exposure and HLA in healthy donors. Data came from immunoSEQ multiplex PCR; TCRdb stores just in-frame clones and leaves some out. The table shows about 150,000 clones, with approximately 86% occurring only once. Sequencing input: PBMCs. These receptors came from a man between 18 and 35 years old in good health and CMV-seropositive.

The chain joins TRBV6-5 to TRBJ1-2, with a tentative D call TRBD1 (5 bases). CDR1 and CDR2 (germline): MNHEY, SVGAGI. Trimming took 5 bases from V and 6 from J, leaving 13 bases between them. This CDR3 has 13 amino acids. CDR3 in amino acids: CASSEVVGDGYTF. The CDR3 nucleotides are TGTGCCAGCAGTGAAGTGGTAGGGGATGGCTACACCTTC.

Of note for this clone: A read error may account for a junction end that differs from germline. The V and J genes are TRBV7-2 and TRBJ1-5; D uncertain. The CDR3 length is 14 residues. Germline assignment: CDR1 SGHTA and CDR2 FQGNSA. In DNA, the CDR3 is TGTGCCAGCAACTTACGGGGTCCTAGTCAGCCCCAGCATTTT. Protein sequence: CASNLRGPSQPQHF.

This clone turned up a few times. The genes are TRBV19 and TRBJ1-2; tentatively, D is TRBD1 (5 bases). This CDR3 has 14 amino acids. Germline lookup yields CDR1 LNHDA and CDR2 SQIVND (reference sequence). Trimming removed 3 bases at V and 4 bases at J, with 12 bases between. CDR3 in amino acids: CASSMIGAIYGYTF. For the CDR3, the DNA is TGTGCCAGTAGTATGATAGGGGCCATCTATGGCTACACCTTC.

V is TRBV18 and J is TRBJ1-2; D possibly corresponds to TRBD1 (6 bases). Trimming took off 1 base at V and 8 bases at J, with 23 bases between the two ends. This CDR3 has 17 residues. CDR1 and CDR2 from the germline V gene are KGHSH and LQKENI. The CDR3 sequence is CASSPRPDSLRGYGYTF. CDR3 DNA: TGTGCCAGCTCACCACGTCCGGACAGCTTACGGGGCTACGGCTACACCTTC. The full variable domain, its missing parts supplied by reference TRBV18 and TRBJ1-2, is NAGVMQNPRHLVRRRGQEARLRCSPMKGHSHVYWYRQLPEEGLKFMVYLQKENIIDESGMPKERFSAEFPKEGPSILRIQQVVRGDSAAYFCASSPRPDSLRGYGYTFGSGTRLTVV.

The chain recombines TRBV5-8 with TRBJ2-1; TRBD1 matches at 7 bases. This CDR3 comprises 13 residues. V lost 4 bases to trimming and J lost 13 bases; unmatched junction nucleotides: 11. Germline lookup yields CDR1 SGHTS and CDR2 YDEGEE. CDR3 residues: CASSRRSGGFQFF. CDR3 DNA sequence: TGTGCCAGCAGCCGGAGGTCAGGGGGATTCCAGTTCTTC.

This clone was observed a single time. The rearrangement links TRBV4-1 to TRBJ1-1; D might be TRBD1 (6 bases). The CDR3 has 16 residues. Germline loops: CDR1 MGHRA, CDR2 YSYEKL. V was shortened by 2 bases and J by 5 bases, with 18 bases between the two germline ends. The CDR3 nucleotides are TGCGCCAGCAGCCAAACTCCCCCGGGGCAGGGGACTGAAGCTTTCTTT. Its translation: CASSQTPPGQGTEAFF.

This CDR3 is CASTISGERTDTQYF. In DNA form, the CDR3 reads TGCGCCAGCACCATATCAGGGGAACGCACAGATACGCAGTATTTT. The chain has TRBV4-3 and TRBJ2-3; D is possibly TRBD1 (6 bases). The CDR3 loop spans 15 amino acids. V was cut by 7 bases and J by 1 base, with 15 bases left in between. Germline CDR1 and CDR2: LGHNA and YSLEER.

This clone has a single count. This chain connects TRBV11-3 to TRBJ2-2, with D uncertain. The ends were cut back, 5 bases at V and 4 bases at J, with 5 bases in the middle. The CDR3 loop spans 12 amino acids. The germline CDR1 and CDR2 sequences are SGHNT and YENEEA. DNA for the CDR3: TGTGCCAGCAGCCAATTCACCGGGGAGCTGTTTTTT. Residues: CASSQFTGELFF.

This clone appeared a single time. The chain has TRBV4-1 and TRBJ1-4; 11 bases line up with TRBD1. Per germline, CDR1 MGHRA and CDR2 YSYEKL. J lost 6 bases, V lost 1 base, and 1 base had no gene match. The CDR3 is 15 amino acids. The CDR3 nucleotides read TGCGCCAGCAGCCAAGCGGGACAGGGGGATGAAAAACTGTTTTTT. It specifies CASSQAGQGDEKLFF.

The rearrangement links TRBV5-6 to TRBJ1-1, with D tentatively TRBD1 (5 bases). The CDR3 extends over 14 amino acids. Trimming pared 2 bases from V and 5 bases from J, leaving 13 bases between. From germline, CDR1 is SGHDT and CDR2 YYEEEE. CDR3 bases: TGTGCCAGCAGCTTAATGGGGCCCCCAACTGAAGCTTTCTTT. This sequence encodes CASSLMGPPTEAFF.

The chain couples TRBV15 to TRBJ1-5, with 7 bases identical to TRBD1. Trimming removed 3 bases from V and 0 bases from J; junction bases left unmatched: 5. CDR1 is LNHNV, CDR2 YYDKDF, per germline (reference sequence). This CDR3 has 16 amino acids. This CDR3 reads CATSRRRGSSNQPQHF. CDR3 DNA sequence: TGTGCCACCAGCAGGCGCAGGGGGTCTAGCAATCAGCCCCAGCATTTT.

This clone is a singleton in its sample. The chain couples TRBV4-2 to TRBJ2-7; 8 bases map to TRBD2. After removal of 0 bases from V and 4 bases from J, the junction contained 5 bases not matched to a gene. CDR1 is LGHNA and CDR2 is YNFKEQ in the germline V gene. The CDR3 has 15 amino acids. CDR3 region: CASSQETSGGYEQYF. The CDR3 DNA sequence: TGTGCCAGCAGCCAAGAAACGAGCGGGGGATACGAGCAGTACTTC.

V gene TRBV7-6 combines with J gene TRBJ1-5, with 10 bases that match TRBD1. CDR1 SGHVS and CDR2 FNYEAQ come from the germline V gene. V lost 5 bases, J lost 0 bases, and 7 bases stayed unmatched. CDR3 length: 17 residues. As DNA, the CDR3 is TGTGCCAGCAGCCCACGGACAGGGGGATATAGCAATCAGCCCCAGCATTTT. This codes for CASSPRTGGYSNQPQHF.

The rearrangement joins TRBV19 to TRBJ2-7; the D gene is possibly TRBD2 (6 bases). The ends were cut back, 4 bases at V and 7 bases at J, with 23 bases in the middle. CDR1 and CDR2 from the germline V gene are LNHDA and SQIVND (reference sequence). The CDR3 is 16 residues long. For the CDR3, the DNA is TGTGCCAGTAGTAGCCCTGGACGCATCCTCGGGGGAGAGCAGTACTTC. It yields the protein CASSSPGRILGGEQYF.

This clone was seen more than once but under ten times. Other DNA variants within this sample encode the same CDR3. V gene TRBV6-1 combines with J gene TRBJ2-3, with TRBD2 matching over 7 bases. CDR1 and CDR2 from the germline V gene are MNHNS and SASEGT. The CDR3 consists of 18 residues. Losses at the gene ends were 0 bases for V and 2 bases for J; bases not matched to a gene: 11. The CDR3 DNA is TGTGCCAGCAGTGAAGCGCGCCTAGCGGTGGCATCCACAGATACGCAGTATTTT. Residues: CASSEARLAVASTDTQYF.

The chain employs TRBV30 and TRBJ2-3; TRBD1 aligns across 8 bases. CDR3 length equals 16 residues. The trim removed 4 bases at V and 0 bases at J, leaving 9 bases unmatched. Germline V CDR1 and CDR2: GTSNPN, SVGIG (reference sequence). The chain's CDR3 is CAWIRQGRRSTDTQYF. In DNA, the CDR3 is TGTGCCTGGATCCGACAGGGGAGACGGAGCACAGATACGCAGTATTTT.

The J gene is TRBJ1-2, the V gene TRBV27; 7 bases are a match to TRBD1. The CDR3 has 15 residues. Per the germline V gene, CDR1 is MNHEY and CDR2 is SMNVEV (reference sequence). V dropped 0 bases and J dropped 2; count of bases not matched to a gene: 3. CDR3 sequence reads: CASSLSGTENYGYTF. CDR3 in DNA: TGTGCCAGCAGTTTATCGGGGACAGAAAACTATGGCTACACCTTC.

CDR3 sequence reads: CASSQDRGSQETQYF. CDR3 DNA: TGCGCCAGCAGCCAAGACAGGGGATCCCAAGAGACCCAGTACTTC. The chain couples TRBV4-1 to TRBJ2-5; the D gene is possibly TRBD1 (6 bases). Trimming took off 0 bases at V and 1 base at J, with 9 bases between the two ends. The length of the CDR3 is 15 residues. In germline, CDR1 is MGHRA, CDR2 YSYEKL.

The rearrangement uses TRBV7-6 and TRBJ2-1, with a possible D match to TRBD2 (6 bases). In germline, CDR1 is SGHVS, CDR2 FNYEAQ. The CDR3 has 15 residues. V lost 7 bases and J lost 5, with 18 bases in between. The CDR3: CASTLSGGLNNEQFF. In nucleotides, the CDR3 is TGTGCCAGCACCCTCTCTGGAGGGCTCAACAATGAGCAGTTCTTC.

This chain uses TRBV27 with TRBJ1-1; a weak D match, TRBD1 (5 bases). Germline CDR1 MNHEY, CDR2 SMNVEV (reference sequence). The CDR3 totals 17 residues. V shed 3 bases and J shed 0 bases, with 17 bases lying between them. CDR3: CASSLGPWGVMNTEAFF. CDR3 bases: TGTGCCAGCAGTTTGGGGCCCTGGGGGGTAATGAACACTGAAGCTTTCTTT.

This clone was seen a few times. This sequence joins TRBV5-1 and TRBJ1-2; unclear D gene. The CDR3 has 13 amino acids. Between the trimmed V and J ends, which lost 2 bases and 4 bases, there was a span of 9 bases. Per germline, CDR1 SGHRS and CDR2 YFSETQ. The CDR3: CASSFDKVYGYTF. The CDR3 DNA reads TGCGCCAGCAGCTTTGACAAGGTCTATGGCTACACCTTC.